This entry lists 15 T cell receptor beta chains sequenced from one sample in a study of T cells in Graves' hyperthyroidism and ophthalmopathy. Amplification yielded TCR beta CDR3 regions, with RNA transcripts as the source. HTBI primers were employed in a first-round RT-PCR of the TCR CDR3. Each CDR3 protein is one row after TCRdb ran MiXCR on the multiplex PCR reads. The sample has around 25,000 distinct CDR3 sequences, 45% to 50% seen once; the top ten hold less than 30%. The sequencing input was blood. The receptors come from a woman in her 40s with Graves' hyperthyroidism that later progressed to Graves' ophthalmopathy.

This chain links TRBV20-1 with TRBJ2-2, with TRBD2 identical over 9 bases. With 1 base clipped from V and 7 bases from J, the junction kept 4 bases outside the gene matches. Germline V gene data show CDR1 as DFQATT and CDR2 as SNEGSKA (reference sequence). This CDR3 is 14 amino acids long. The CDR3 bases are TGCAGTGCTAGAGTTAGCGGGAGCGGCGGGGAGCTGTTTTTT. This codes for CSARVSGSGGELFF.

The V and J genes are TRBV29-1 and TRBJ2-1; 11 nucleotides match TRBD2. After removal of 2 bases from V and 10 bases from J, the junction contained 4 bases not matched to a gene. The germline gives CDR1 SQVTM, CDR2 ANQGSEA. This CDR3 has 13 amino acids. The CDR3: CSVELIAGGEQFF. The CDR3 bases are TGCAGCGTTGAACTAATAGCGGGAGGGGAGCAGTTCTTC.

This clonotype was picked up a small number of times. The chain is built from TRBV2 and TRBJ2-5; D is unclear. V lost 4 bases and J 0 bases, leaving 9 bases between the germline ends. The germline V gene encodes CDR1 SNHLY and CDR2 FYNNEI. The CDR3 is 14 residues long. CDR3 sequence: CASSVAGYQETQYF. CDR3 DNA: TGTGCCAGCAGTGTAGCTGGGTACCAAGAGACCCAGTACTTC. Together with reference TRBV2 and TRBJ2-5, the CDR3 gives the full variable domain: EPEVTQTPSHQVTQMGQEVILRCVPISNHLYFYWYRQILGQKVEFLVSFYNNEISEKSEIFDDQFSVERPDGSNFTLKIRSTKLEDSAMYFCASSVAGYQETQYFGPGTRLLVL.

This clonotype was recorded at least ten times. One end of the junction varies from germline; a read error may be responsible. The chain uses TRBV25-1 and TRBJ1-4; D not resolved. The CDR3 is 14 residues long. Germline CDR1 is MGHDK and CDR2 is SYGVNS. This CDR3 reads CASSHFGNNEQLFF. CDR3 sequence (DNA): TGTGCCAGCAGTCATTTCGGAAATAATGAACAACTGTTTTTT.

The V gene is TRBV10-3, the J gene TRBJ2-1; 7 bases fit TRBD2. Trimming took 4 bases from V and 5 from J; bases not matched to a gene: 5. In germline, CDR1 is ENHRY, CDR2 SYGVKD. The CDR3 has 14 residues. CDR3: CAISGVGGDNEQFF. The CDR3 DNA reads as TGTGCCATCAGTGGGGTGGGGGGGGACAATGAGCAGTTCTTC.

This clonotype has just a few counts. One junction end does not reproduce the germline sequence, and a read error may be involved. This chain connects TRBV3-1 to TRBJ2-2; a weak D match, TRBD2 (5 bases). The CDR3 is 14 residues long. In germline, CDR1 is LGHDT, CDR2 YNNKEL (reference sequence). CDR3 DNA: TGTGCCAGCAGTGGTCTCGCGAACACCGGGGAGCTGTCTTTT. Its translation: CASSGLANTGELSF.

This clonotype is labeled as medium-sized. The chain recombines TRBV5-1 with TRBJ2-3; no definite D call. This CDR3 has 13 amino acids. Trimming took off 4 bases at V and 6 bases at J, with 12 bases between the two ends. Germline values: CDR1 SGHRS, CDR2 YFSETQ. The CDR3 DNA follows: TGCGCCAGCAGCCCTGGCGTACAGGATACGCAGTATTTT. It codes for CASSPGVQDTQYF.

This clonotype was recorded at least ten times. V and J are TRBV6-5 and TRBJ1-6, with a tentative D call TRBD1 (5 bases). Germline V lookup: CDR1 MNHEY, CDR2 SVGAGI. The germline V and J ends were trimmed by 6 bases and 8 bases, with 11 bases remaining between them. The CDR3 is made up of 13 amino acids. The CDR3 protein is CASSVGGDSPLHF. CDR3 DNA sequence: TGTGCCAGCAGCGTGGGGGGGGATTCACCCCTCCACTTT.

In nucleotides, the CDR3 is TGTGCCAGCAGCTTTGGGACTAGCTACAATGAGCAGTTCTTC. Protein product: CASSFGTSYNEQFF. The J gene is TRBJ2-1, the V gene TRBV7-2; 8 nucleotides agree with TRBD2. The CDR3 totals 14 residues. Germline CDR1 is SGHTA and CDR2 is FQGNSA. The J segment lost 3 bases and the V segment lost 3 bases, leaving 1 base of the junction unmatched.

This rearrangement joins TRBV20-1 to TRBJ2-7; D is unresolved. Trimming cost V 5 bases and J 5 bases, with 10 bases left between them. From germline, CDR1 is DFQATT and CDR2 SNEGSKA (reference sequence). This CDR3 region has 11 residues. CDR3 sequence (DNA): TGCAGTGCTCCAATTTATGACGAGCAGTACTTC. Amino acids: CSAPIYDEQYF.

About this clonotype: At one boundary the junction diverges from the germline segment, which might be a read error. Here the CDR3 reads CASSPSVGTDTQYF. CDR3 coding DNA: TGTGCCAGCAGTCCTAGCGTGGGCACAGATACGCAGTACTTT. The chain combines TRBV6-4 with TRBJ2-3; a possible D gene is TRBD2 (6 bases). The CDR3 is 14 residues long. CDR1 is MRHNA, CDR2 SNTAGT, per germline.

This sequence joins TRBV2 and TRBJ2-7, with D possibly TRBD2 on 6 matching bases. The V gene's germline CDR1 is SNHLY and CDR2 FYNNEI. Deletions cut 10 bases from V and 1 base from J, with 14 bases between. This CDR3 has 13 amino acids. The CDR3 coding sequence is TGTGCCACGGGGTCGGGGGTGTCCTACGAGCAGTACTTC. Its protein is CATGSGVSYEQYF. Full variable domain (missing parts from reference TRBV2 and TRBJ2-7): EPEVTQTPSHQVTQMGQEVILRCVPISNHLYFYWYRQILGQKVEFLVSFYNNEISEKSEIFDDQFSVERPDGSNFTLKIRSTKLEDSAMYFCATGSGVSYEQYFGPGTRLTVT.

This clonotype was found many times. The V gene is TRBV7-9, the J gene TRBJ1-2; no clear D gene. Germline loops: CDR1 SEHNR, CDR2 FQNEAQ (reference sequence). The CDR3 runs to 15 residues. Trimming stripped 1 base from V and 9 bases from J, with 18 bases between. CDR3: CASSLGVRALSSYTF. The DNA for the CDR3 is TGTGCCAGCAGCTTAGGGGTTAGGGCTTTGAGTAGCTACACCTTC.

This chain joins TRBV15 and TRBJ1-4; D unresolved. Germline-derived CDR1 and CDR2 are LNHNV and YYDKDF (reference sequence). CDR3 size: 13 residues. V was clipped by 1 base and J by 6 bases, with 6 bases between them. Here the CDR3 reads CATSRVLDEKLFF. The CDR3 DNA reads TGTGCCACCAGCAGAGTGCTAGATGAAAAACTGTTTTTT. Filled out from reference TRBV15 and TRBJ1-4, the complete variable domain reads DAMVIQNPRYQVTQFGKPVTLSCSQTLNHNVMYWYQQKSSQAPKLLFHYYDKDFNNEADTPDNFQSRRPNTSFCFLDIRSPGLGDTAMYLCATSRVLDEKLFFGSGTQLSVL.

This clonotype was seen repeatedly, ten times or more. It may be a read error: a sequence one base away is much more abundant. The CDR3 protein is CASSIARDRGTGELVF. The CDR3 coding sequence is TGTGCCAGTAGTATAGCGAGGGACAGAGGGACCGGGGAGCTGGTTTTT. This chain uses TRBV19 with TRBJ2-2, with 7 bases that match TRBD1. CDR3 length: 16 amino acids. Germline V CDR1 and CDR2: LNHDA, SQIVND (reference sequence).